This T cell receptor beta chain was obtained from a study of blood T cell repertoires in COVID-19. Study context: Sample material is recorded as cDNA or gDNA derived from T cells, B-cell-depleted T cells, or PBMCs.

The germline V gene encodes CDR1 LGHNA and CDR2 YSLEER. The CDR3 is made up of 16 amino acids. V lost 4 bases and J lost 5; bases outside the gene matches: 13. The data were produced by immunoSEQ multiplex PCR, yet TCRdb's version contains in-frame clones alone and is incomplete. The profile shows 95,000 to 150,000 clones, 70% to 90% of them singletons. Sequencing was performed on peripheral blood. The clonotype was recovered from a man aged 35 to 55 with acute or convalescent COVID-19. This chain links TRBV4-3 with TRBJ1-1; 7 bases map to TRBD1. The CDR3 spells CASSRSETGLGTEAFF. In DNA, the CDR3 is TGCGCCAGCAGCCGATCAGAGACAGGGCTGGGGACTGAAGCTTTCTTT.